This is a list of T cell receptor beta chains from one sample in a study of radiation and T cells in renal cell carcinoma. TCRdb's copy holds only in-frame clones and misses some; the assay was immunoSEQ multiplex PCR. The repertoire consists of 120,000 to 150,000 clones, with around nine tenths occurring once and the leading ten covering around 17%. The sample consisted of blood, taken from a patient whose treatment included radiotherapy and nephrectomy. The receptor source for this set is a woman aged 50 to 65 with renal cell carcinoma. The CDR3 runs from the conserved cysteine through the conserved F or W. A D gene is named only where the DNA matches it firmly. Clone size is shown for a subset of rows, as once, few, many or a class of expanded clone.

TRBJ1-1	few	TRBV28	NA	CASIQGGNTEAFF	TGTGCCAGCATACAGGGAGGGAACACTGAAGCTTTCTTT
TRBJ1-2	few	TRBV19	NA	CATVRNEGYGYTF	TGTGCCACAGTACGGAATGAGGGCTATGGCTACACCTTC
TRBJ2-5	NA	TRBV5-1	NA	CASSLASVGETQYF	TGCGCCAGCAGCTTGGCCTCGGTGGGGGAGACCCAGTACTTC
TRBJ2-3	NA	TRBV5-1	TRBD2	CASSPGTSGETQYF	TGCGCCAGCAGCCCCGGGACTAGCGGGGAGACGCAGTATTTT
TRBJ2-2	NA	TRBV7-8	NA	CASSRWWGGDTGELFF	TGTGCCAGCAGCAGGTGGTGGGGTGGGGACACCGGGGAGCTGTTTTTT
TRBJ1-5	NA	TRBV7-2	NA	CASSPDRGGNQPQHF	TGTGCCAGCAGCCCCGACCGGGGTGGCAATCAGCCCCAGCATTTT
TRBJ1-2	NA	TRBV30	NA	CAWTKGSDYGYTF	TGTGCCTGGACTAAGGGGAGCGACTATGGCTACACCTTC
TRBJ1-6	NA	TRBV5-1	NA	CASSLDAASSSYNSPLHF	TGCGCCAGCAGCTTGGATGCAGCCTCGAGCTCCTATAATTCACCCCTCCACTTT
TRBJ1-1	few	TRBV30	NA	CAWSFEGATEAFF	TGTGCCTGGAGTTTTGAAGGGGCCACTGAAGCTTTCTTT
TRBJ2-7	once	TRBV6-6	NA	CASSPLSLKQYF	TGTGCCAGCAGTCCTTTGAGCTTGAAGCAGTACTTC
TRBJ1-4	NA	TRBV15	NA	CATSSQGGGTEKLFF	TGTGCCACCAGTTCCCAGGGTGGGGGCACGGAAAAACTGTTTTTT
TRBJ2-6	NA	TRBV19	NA	CASSISGAGANVLTF	TGTGCCAGTAGTATTTCAGGGGCTGGGGCCAACGTCCTGACTTTC
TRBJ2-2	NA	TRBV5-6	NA	CASSPRASGELFF	TGTGCCAGCAGCCCTCGGGCCAGCGGGGAGCTGTTTTTT
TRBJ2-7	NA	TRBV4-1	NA	CASSPGGRAGYEQYF	TGCGCCAGCAGCCCCGGGGGACGAGCCGGCTACGAGCAGTACTTC
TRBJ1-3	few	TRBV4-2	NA	CASSHPEIRGNTIYF	TGTGCCAGCAGCCACCCGGAAATCCGGGGAAACACCATATATTTT
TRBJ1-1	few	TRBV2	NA	CASSVSGEGGTEAFF	TGTGCCAGCAGTGTTTCAGGAGAGGGGGGCACTGAAGCTTTCTTT
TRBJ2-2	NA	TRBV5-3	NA	CARCGWHSGELFF	TGTGCCAGATGTGGATGGCATTCCGGGGAGCTGTTTTTT
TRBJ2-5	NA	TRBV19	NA	CASSIRLDQETQYF	TGTGCCAGTAGTATTAGGTTGGACCAAGAGACCCAGTACTTC
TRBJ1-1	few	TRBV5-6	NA	CASTRRAGNTEAFF	TGTGCCAGCACCCGTCGAGCGGGGAACACTGAAGCTTTCTTT
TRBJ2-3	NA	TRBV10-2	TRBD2	CASSDSSGADTQYF	TGCGCCAGCAGTGATAGTAGCGGGGCAGATACGCAGTATTTT
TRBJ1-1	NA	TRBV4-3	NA	CASSQEGDFTEAFF	TGCGCCAGCAGCCAAGAGGGGGATTTTACTGAAGCTTTCTTT
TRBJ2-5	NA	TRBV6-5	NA	CASSDIGIRETQYF	TGTGCCAGCAGCGACATAGGGATAAGGGAGACCCAGTACTTC
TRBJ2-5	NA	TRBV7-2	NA	CASSLNTGLGETQYF	TGTGCCAGCAGCTTAAACACAGGGCTCGGAGAGACCCAGTACTTC
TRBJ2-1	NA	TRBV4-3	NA	CASSQVRDRTDNEQFF	TGCGCCAGCAGCCAAGTCCGGGACCGTACGGACAATGAGCAGTTCTTC